This TCR beta chain came from a study of cytomegalovirus exposure and HLA in healthy donors. Notes on the study in general: Among TCR beta chains of equal frequency, HLA-associated ones were more clonally expanded in a later analysis.

In the case of this clone: Its antigen is still unknown.

Trimming at V came to 1 base and at J to 1 base, leaving 11 bases not matched to a gene. The CDR3 extends over 18 amino acids. Germline V gene sequence: CDR1 KGHSH, CDR2 LQKENI. Primers for the PCR totalled 60 Vbeta and 13 Jbeta. Profiling relied on immunoSEQ multiplex PCR, and the TCRdb table lists in-frame clones only, not all of them. The table has some 150,000 clones, 65% to 85% seen once. This sequence originates from a man aged 55 to 69 in good health and CMV-seronegative. This chain connects TRBV18 to TRBJ1-1, with 8 nucleotides matching TRBD1. The sample taken for sequencing was PBMCs. The CDR3: CASSPQLGQGAPNTEAFF. CDR3 bases: TGTGCCAGCTCACCACAGTTAGGGCAGGGGGCACCGAACACTGAAGCTTTCTTT.